This record covers a single TCR beta chain. What it recognizes is unknown. In germline, CDR1 is SGHRS, CDR2 YFSETQ. Trimming removed 4 bases from V and 8 bases from J; junction bases left unmatched: 6. The CDR3 is 14 residues long. This sample was included in a study of coeliac disease. TCRdb keeps only in-frame clones here, not all; method: immunoSEQ multiplex PCR. The sample shows approximately 4,600 clones, over 65% of them seen only once. General study results and limits: The authors judged this method unsuitable for unbiased gliadin-specific T cell detection.

The sequence was obtained from a woman between 40 and 50 years old. Sequencing was done on a sample of lymphocytes from the gut lamina propria. V and J are TRBV5-1 and TRBJ1-4; TRBD1 agrees at 9 bases. The CDR3 sequence: CASSEGQGHEKLFF. The CDR3 DNA reads TGCGCCAGCAGCGAGGGACAGGGACACGAAAAACTGTTTTTT.